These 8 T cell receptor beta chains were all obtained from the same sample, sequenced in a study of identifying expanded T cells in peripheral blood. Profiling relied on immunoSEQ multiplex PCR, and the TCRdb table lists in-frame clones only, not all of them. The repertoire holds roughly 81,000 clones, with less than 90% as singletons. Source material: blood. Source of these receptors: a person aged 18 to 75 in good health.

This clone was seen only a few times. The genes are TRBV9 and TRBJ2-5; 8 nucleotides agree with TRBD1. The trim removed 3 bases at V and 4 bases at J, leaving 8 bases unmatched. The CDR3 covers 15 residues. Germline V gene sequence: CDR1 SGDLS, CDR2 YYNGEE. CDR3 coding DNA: TGTGCCAGCAGCGCCGACCCAGGGGGCGGAGAGACCCAGTACTTC. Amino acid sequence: CASSADPGGGETQYF.

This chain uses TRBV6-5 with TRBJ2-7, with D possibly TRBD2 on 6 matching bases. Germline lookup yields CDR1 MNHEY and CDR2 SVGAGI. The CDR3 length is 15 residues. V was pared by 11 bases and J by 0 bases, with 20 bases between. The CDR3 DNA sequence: TGTGCCTCCGGGAGATCGGGGGACGGCTCCTACGAGCAGTACTTC. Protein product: CASGRSGDGSYEQYF.

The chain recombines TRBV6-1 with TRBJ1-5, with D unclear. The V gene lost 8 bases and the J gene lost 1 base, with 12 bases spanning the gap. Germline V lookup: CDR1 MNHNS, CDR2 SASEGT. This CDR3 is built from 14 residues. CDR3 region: CASGMGSSNQPQHF. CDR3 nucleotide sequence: TGTGCCAGCGGGATGGGGTCGAGCAATCAGCCCCAGCATTTT.

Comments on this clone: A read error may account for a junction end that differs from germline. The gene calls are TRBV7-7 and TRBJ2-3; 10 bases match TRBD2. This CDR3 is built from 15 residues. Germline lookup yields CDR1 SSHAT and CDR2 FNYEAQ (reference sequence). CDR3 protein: CASTPGLAGTDTQYF. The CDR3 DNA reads TGTGCTAGCACGCCCGGACTAGCGGGCACAGATACGCAGTATTTT.

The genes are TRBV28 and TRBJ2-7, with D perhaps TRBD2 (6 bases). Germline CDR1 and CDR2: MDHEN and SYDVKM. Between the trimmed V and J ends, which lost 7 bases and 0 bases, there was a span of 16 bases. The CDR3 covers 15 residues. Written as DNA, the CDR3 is TGTGCCAGCATCCAGGGACTCAAGAGCTCCTACGAGCAGTACTTC. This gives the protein CASIQGLKSSYEQYF.

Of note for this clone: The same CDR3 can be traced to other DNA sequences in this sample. In nucleotides, the CDR3 is TGCGCCAGCAGCCCATCCGGGGGCTACGAGCAGTACTTC. It codes for CASSPSGGYEQYF. The chain uses TRBV5-1 and TRBJ2-7; D perhaps matches TRBD2 (6 bases). Trimming stripped 4 bases from V and 3 bases from J, with 11 bases between. The CDR3 contains 13 residues. Germline V gene data show CDR1 as SGHRS and CDR2 as YFSETQ.

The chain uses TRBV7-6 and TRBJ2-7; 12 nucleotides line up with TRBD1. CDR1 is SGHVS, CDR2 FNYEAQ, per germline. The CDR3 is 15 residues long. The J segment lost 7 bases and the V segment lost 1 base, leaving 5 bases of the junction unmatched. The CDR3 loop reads CASSLGDRGLGEQYF. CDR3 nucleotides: TGTGCCAGCAGCTTAGGGGACAGGGGGCTTGGAGAGCAGTACTTC.

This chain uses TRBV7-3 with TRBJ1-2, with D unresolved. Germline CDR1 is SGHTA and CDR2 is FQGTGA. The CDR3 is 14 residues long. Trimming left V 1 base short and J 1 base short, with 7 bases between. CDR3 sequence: CASSLSPSNYGYTF. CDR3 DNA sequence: TGTGCCAGCAGCTTAAGTCCCAGTAACTATGGCTACACCTTC.